Shown below are 25 T cell receptor beta chains from a single sample sequenced in a study of shared clonotypes between healthy human individuals. Naive CD8 cells lacked CD45RO, underwent positive selection for CCR7 and left out terminally differentiated effector memory CD45RA+ cells. Here immunoSEQ multiplex PCR was the method, and the copy in TCRdb shows in-frame clones only, minus some. The sample has approximately 2,200,000 clones, roughly 91% seen once. Sequenced input: naive CD8+ T cells from PBMCs. The receptors derive from a man aged 18 to 29 in good health. Some clones in this sample may be carry-over from other donors' samples.

The rearrangement links TRBV6-1 to TRBJ1-5, with D possibly being TRBD1 (6 bases). V gave up 5 bases and J gave up 0 bases, with 11 bases separating them. Looked up from germline, CDR1 is MNHNS and CDR2 is SASEGT. CDR3 size: 15 residues. CDR3: CASSRTDFSNQPQHF. The DNA of the CDR3 is TGTGCCAGCAGTCGGACAGATTTTAGCAATCAGCCCCAGCATTTT.

The chain recombines TRBV6-6 with TRBJ2-7, with D perhaps matching TRBD1 (5 bases). Trimming cost V 2 bases and J 5 bases, with 10 bases left between them. The CDR3 is made up of 13 amino acids. The germline V gene has CDR1 MNHNY and CDR2 SVGAGI (reference sequence). CDR3 loop: CASSYLGPHEQYF. DNA for the CDR3: TGTGCCAGCAGTTACCTGGGGCCCCACGAGCAGTACTTC.

V is TRBV19 and J is TRBJ1-1, with 7 bases aligning to TRBD1. V lost 3 bases to trimming and J lost 2 bases; unmatched junction nucleotides: 12. The CDR3 is made up of 17 amino acids. Germline V CDR1 and CDR2: LNHDA, SQIVND (reference sequence). The DNA for the CDR3 is TGTGCCAGTAGTATTATCCGGGACAGTGCCCTAAACACTGAAGCTTTCTTT. It codes for CASSIIRDSALNTEAFF. Variable domain in full (rest from reference TRBV19 and TRBJ1-1): DGGITQSPKYLFRKEGQNVTLSCEQNLNHDAMYWYRQDPGQGLRLIYYSQIVNDFQKGDIAEGYSVSREKKESFPLTVTSAQKNPTAFYLCASSIIRDSALNTEAFFGQGTRLTVV.

The gene calls are TRBV6-5 and TRBJ1-2; perhaps TRBD1 as D (5 bases). The CDR3 totals 16 residues. V dropped 2 bases and J dropped 6 bases, with 19 bases sitting between them. Looked up from germline, CDR1 is MNHEY and CDR2 is SVGAGI. The CDR3 loop is CASSYRRQMDHNGYTF. CDR3 nucleotides: TGTGCCAGCAGTTACCGTCGACAGATGGACCACAATGGCTACACCTTC.

The V and J genes are TRBV27 and TRBJ1-1; D is unclear. The CDR3 sequence is 13 residues long. CDR1 and CDR2 (germline): MNHEY, SMNVEV (reference sequence). Deletions cut 3 bases from V and 6 bases from J, with 11 bases between. CDR3 residues: CASSFVASAEAFF. Here the CDR3 DNA reads TGTGCCAGCAGTTTTGTGGCAAGCGCTGAAGCTTTCTTT.

The genes are TRBV27 and TRBJ2-2; D may be TRBD2 (5 bases). Germline CDR1 reads MNHEY; CDR2 reads SMNVEV (reference sequence). This CDR3 region has 15 residues. Trimming cost V 6 bases and J 6 bases, with 17 bases left between them. CDR3 nucleotide sequence: TGTGCCAGCAGCATACGGCCGGGAATACCCGGGGAGCTGTTTTTT. It yields the protein CASSIRPGIPGELFF.

This clone was found once. The chain joins TRBV4-1 to TRBJ2-5; D remains ambiguous. Looked up from germline, CDR1 is MGHRA and CDR2 is YSYEKL. V shed 1 base and J shed 2 bases, with 8 bases lying between them. The CDR3 spans 14 residues. The CDR3 reads CASSQVPVQETQYF. Written as DNA, the CDR3 is TGCGCCAGCAGCCAAGTACCAGTACAAGAGACCCAGTACTTC.

CDR3 amino acids: CASSLSDSLLGIYEQYF. CDR3 bases: TGCGCCAGCAGCCTTAGTGACAGCCTGCTAGGTATCTACGAGCAGTACTTC. V is TRBV4-3 and J is TRBJ2-7; tentative D call: TRBD1 (5 bases). CDR1 and CDR2 (germline): LGHNA, YSLEER. Trimming stripped 4 bases from V and 3 bases from J, with 22 bases between. The length of the CDR3 is 17 residues.

V and J are TRBV28 and TRBJ2-1, with TRBD1 matching over 7 bases. The germline CDR1 and CDR2 sequences are MDHEN and SYDVKM. The ends lost 0 bases at V and 7 bases at J; junction bases unmatched: 3. The CDR3 contains 14 residues. The CDR3 loop is CASSLWPGGNEQFF. The CDR3 coding sequence is TGTGCCAGCAGTTTATGGCCAGGGGGAAATGAGCAGTTCTTC.

A word on this clone: This specimen includes other DNA sequences encoding the same CDR3. The gene calls are TRBV7-9 and TRBJ2-5, with D possibly being TRBD1 or TRBD2 (5 bases each). The V end was cut by 3 bases, the J end by 5 bases, with 7 bases between. The CDR3 contains 12 residues. Germline assignment: CDR1 SEHNR and CDR2 FQNEAQ (reference sequence). The CDR3 sequence: CASSLRGETQYF. As DNA, the CDR3 is TGTGCCAGCAGCTTGAGGGGTGAGACCCAGTACTTC.

This clone was recorded once. The rearrangement uses TRBV5-1 and TRBJ1-1; D is undetermined. V lost 4 bases and J lost 3, with 16 bases in between. Germline V gene data show CDR1 as SGHRS and CDR2 as YFSETQ. The CDR3 spans 15 residues. For the CDR3, the DNA is TGCGCCAGCAGCCCAGGTGCGGGTATGGACACTGAAGCTTTCTTT. It yields the protein CASSPGAGMDTEAFF.

This chain links TRBV10-3 with TRBJ2-1; D call uncertain. CDR1 and CDR2 from the germline V gene are ENHRY and SYGVKD. With 3 bases removed from V and 7 bases from J, the gap between germline ends came to 7 bases. This CDR3 region has 12 residues. The CDR3 is CAISDEKNEQFF. CDR3 nucleotides: TGTGCCATCAGTGATGAGAAGAATGAGCAGTTCTTC.

This chain connects TRBV6-1 to TRBJ2-1, with 8 nucleotides matching TRBD2. Germline CDR1 and CDR2: MNHNS and SASEGT. The CDR3 extends over 16 amino acids. V lost 4 bases and J lost 7; bases outside the gene matches: 12. Here the CDR3 DNA reads TGTGCCAGCAGTGCAGGACTAGCCCCGACTGGGAATGAGCAGTTCTTC. Translating gives CASSAGLAPTGNEQFF.

The rearrangement joins TRBV7-2 to TRBJ2-1, with 10 nucleotides matching TRBD2. The germline CDR1 and CDR2 sequences are SGHTA and FQGNSA. The V segment lost 2 bases and the J segment 9 bases; nucleotides outside the gene matches: 4. The CDR3 has 14 residues. CDR3 amino acids: CASSLLAGVGEQFF. The DNA for the CDR3 is TGTGCCAGCAGCTTACTAGCGGGAGTAGGTGAGCAGTTCTTC.

The chain has TRBV7-9 and TRBJ2-5; D possibly corresponds to TRBD1 (8 bases). Looked up from germline, CDR1 is SEHNR and CDR2 is FQNEAQ (reference sequence). The CDR3 covers 19 residues. Trimming pared 1 base from V and 1 base from J, leaving 22 bases between. The CDR3 nucleotides read TGTGCCAGCAGCTTAGGACGACAGGGGAGGGCCCAACCCCAAGAGACCCAGTACTTC. It translates to CASSLGRQGRAQPQETQYF. Drawing the rest from reference TRBV7-9 and TRBJ2-5, the complete variable domain is DTGVSQNPRHKITKRGQNVTFRCDPISEHNRLYWYRQTLGQGPEFLTYFQNEAQLEKSRLLSDRFSAERPKGSFSTLEIQRTEQGDSAMYLCASSLGRQGRAQPQETQYFGPGTRLLVL.

This chain connects TRBV27 to TRBJ2-7, with D possibly TRBD1 on 6 matching bases. This CDR3 region has 16 residues. The V gene's germline CDR1 is MNHEY and CDR2 SMNVEV (reference sequence). Trimming removed 5 bases from V and 2 bases from J, with 19 bases in between. CDR3 protein: CASSTSNREPAYEQYF. The CDR3 DNA follows: TGTGCCAGCAGTACGTCTAACAGGGAACCTGCCTACGAGCAGTACTTC.

The chain couples TRBV27 to TRBJ2-1, with 7 bases aligning to TRBD1. V lost 3 bases, J lost 3 bases, and 11 bases stayed unmatched. The CDR3 has 17 amino acids. Germline CDR1 MNHEY, CDR2 SMNVEV (reference sequence). In nucleotides, the CDR3 is TGTGCCAGCAGTTTTCCTCCCGGGACAGAGCTCTACAATGAGCAGTTCTTC. Protein product: CASSFPPGTELYNEQFF.

The rearrangement links TRBV19 to TRBJ1-1; D not certain. This CDR3 spans 12 amino acids. Trimming took 6 bases from V and 4 from J, leaving 9 bases between them. The germline gives CDR1 LNHDA, CDR2 SQIVND (reference sequence). The CDR3 DNA reads TGTGCCAGTAGCCTGGGGAGCACTGAAGCTTTCTTT. It yields the protein CASSLGSTEAFF. Based on the CDR3 plus reference TRBV19 and TRBJ1-1, the full variable domain is DGGITQSPKYLFRKEGQNVTLSCEQNLNHDAMYWYRQDPGQGLRLIYYSQIVNDFQKGDIAEGYSVSREKKESFPLTVTSAQKNPTAFYLCASSLGSTEAFFGQGTRLTVV.

V usage is TRBV27 and J usage is TRBJ2-3; D is unclear. The germline gives CDR1 MNHEY, CDR2 SMNVEV (reference sequence). Trimming cost V 3 bases and J 6 bases, with 13 bases left between them. The CDR3 extends over 14 amino acids. CDR3: CASSFMSPLDTQYF. As DNA, the CDR3 is TGTGCCAGCAGTTTCATGTCTCCCCTGGATACGCAGTATTTT.

Comment on this clone: One junction end does not reproduce the germline sequence, and a read error may be involved. The genes are TRBV6-5 and TRBJ1-5; 8 bases agree with TRBD1. The CDR3 contains 15 residues. Germline values: CDR1 MNHEY, CDR2 SVGAGI. CDR3 region: CASSSAPGGNQPQHF. Here the CDR3 DNA reads TGTGCCAGCAGTTCTGCGCCAGGGGGCAACCAGCCCCAGCATTTT.

The V call is TRBV28, the J call TRBJ1-6; TRBD1 might be the D (5 bases). The germline gives CDR1 MDHEN, CDR2 SYDVKM. V was pared by 8 bases and J by 0 bases, with 14 bases between. This CDR3 has 16 residues. The CDR3 here is CASWGRDFSYNSPLHF. CDR3 sequence (DNA): TGTGCCAGCTGGGGCCGGGACTTCTCCTATAATTCACCCCTCCACTTT.

This sequence joins TRBV10-3 and TRBJ2-7, with D unresolved. The CDR3 runs to 13 residues. The germline V gene has CDR1 ENHRY and CDR2 SYGVKD. Trimming pared 4 bases from V and 3 bases from J, leaving 10 bases between. CDR3 sequence reads: CAISVEGIYEQYF. The DNA for the CDR3 is TGTGCCATCAGTGTAGAAGGGATCTACGAGCAGTACTTC.

This chain links TRBV19 with TRBJ2-7; D might be TRBD1 (5 bases). The CDR3 has 15 residues. V dropped 6 bases and J dropped 2 bases, with 17 bases sitting between them. Germline-derived CDR1 and CDR2 are LNHDA and SQIVND (reference sequence). CDR3 DNA: TGTGCCAGTAGAGGGGCCCCCAGCAGGGCCTACGAGCAGTACTTC. Translating gives CASRGAPSRAYEQYF.

The chain links TRBV9 to TRBJ2-6; D might be TRBD1 or TRBD2, each matching 5 bases. Germline V gene data show CDR1 as SGDLS and CDR2 as YYNGEE. The V end was cut by 3 bases, the J end by 0 bases, with 19 bases between. CDR3 length: 19 residues. CDR3 DNA sequence: TGTGCCAGCAGCGCCCCCGTTTGGGGGTCGAGCTCTGGGGCCAACGTCCTGACTTTC. Translated: CASSAPVWGSSSGANVLTF.

The rearrangement joins TRBV14 to TRBJ1-1; D perhaps matches TRBD1 (6 bases). The CDR3 has 15 residues. The V end was cut by 2 bases, the J end by 1 base, with 11 bases between. Per germline, CDR1 SGHDN and CDR2 FVKESK. CDR3 protein: CASSQWGPRNTEAFF. CDR3 DNA sequence: TGTGCCAGCAGCCAATGGGGGCCGCGGAACACTGAAGCTTTCTTT. The entire variable domain, with the rest obtained from reference TRBV14 and TRBJ1-1, is as follows: EAGVTQFPSHSVIEKGQTVTLRCDPISGHDNLYWYRRVMGKEIKFLLHFVKESKQDESGMPNNRFLAERTGGTYSTLKVQPAELEDSGVYFCASSQWGPRNTEAFFGQGTRLTVV.